The clone carrying this T cell receptor (beta chain) was detected ten times or more. The sample comes from a study of response to subunit inactivated influenza vaccine. Germline CDR1 reads SGHVS; CDR2 reads FQNEAQ. Deletions cut 4 bases from V and 1 base from J, with 7 bases between. There are 13 residues in the CDR3. TCRdb passed the RT-PCR reads through MiXCR, listing each CDR3 protein once. There are some 550,000 distinct CDR3 sequences in the sample; around 21% occur only once, and 2.5% to 3.5% lies in the top ten. This sample was also put to use in a study of T cells expressing NK-cell markers. That work adds: Synthesis of TCR beta cDNA relied on 5'RACE template switching carrying UMIs. Among the experiments, several used an anti-gamma-delta TCR antibody to restrict sorting to alpha-beta TCR T cells. These clonotypes additionally ranked first within the CD3+CD56-NKG2C+ fraction of a few donors.

The chain uses TRBV7-8 and TRBJ2-5; D unclear. This sample comprised CD4+ T cells sorted from PBMCs, obtained less than 13 days after vaccination. The receptor was derived from a man aged 50 to 59 who received an inactivated influenza vaccine. CDR3 DNA: TGTGCCAGCAGCTCGCGATCCCAAGAGACCCAGTACTTC. As protein: CASSSRSQETQYF. Using reference TRBV7-8 and TRBJ2-5 for the parts outside the CDR3, the full variable domain is GAGVSQSPRYKVAKRGQDVALRCDPISGHVSLFWYQQALGQGPEFLTYFQNEAQLDKSGLPSDRFFAERPEGSVSTLKIQRTQQEDSAVYLCASSSRSQETQYFGPGTRLLVL.